The entry that follows covers one T cell receptor (beta chain) sequence. The clone's antigen remains unknown. A read error may be the cause here, since a much bigger clone is one base away. This sample was taken from a study of shared clonotypes between healthy human individuals (dated by TCRdb to between 2020 and 2021). Regarding the complete study: A few men and two women, aged 18 to 49 years, made up the cohort. To increase sequencing depth and limit assay-specific biases, TCR repertoire library preparation and sequencing were carried out by different laboratories using diverse techniques. The study deeply sequenced blood TCR repertoires of five healthy adults to estimate repertoire size and the extent of clonotype sharing between individuals. Leukapheresis yielded between about 0.8 and 8.9 billion PBMCs per donor. Per donor, three plates each were used for CD4 naive and CD4 memory, two for CD8 naive, and one for CD8 memory.

Using the deep immunoSEQ assay, multiplex PCR amplified TCR CDR3 regions from genomic DNA. Extracted genomic DNA from each cell subset was spread evenly across all wells of several immunoSEQ 96-well plates, with each plate serving as a replicate. Each replicate PCR for sorted subsets received about 0.2 ug genomic DNA, equal to tens of thousands of T cell genomes. Purified libraries were quantified with a Qubit 3.0 fluorometer, sized on a Bioanalyzer 2100, and re-quantified with the KAPA Library Quantification kit. Every immunoSEQ 96-well plate was sequenced on a dedicated single-read 150-cycle Illumina NextSeq 550 flow cell. In the original analysis: Because the immunoSEQ output held only junctional sequences and lacked quality scores, the filtering could not match the filtering applied to full-length reads. Sequences were annotated with PyIR, a Python wrapper for IgBLAST v1.9, and V/J genes and CDR3 were assigned using IMGT germline references. Reads were filtered out if the reads had weak V/J assignments (E-value above 1e-6), no CDR3, stop codons, out-of-frame junctions, or ambiguous translated residues. V3J clonotypes were defined by identical inferred V gene, J gene, and CDR3 amino acid sequence. To compute the percentage overlap between repertoires, the number of shared unique clonotypes was divided by the size of the smaller repertoire. Richness of each repertoire was evaluated using RTK rarefaction, the Chao1 estimator, and Recon v2.1 estimates of unobserved clonotypes. OLGA was used to compute generation probabilities for all TCRbeta clonotypes that the gDNA method yielded from several donors. Drawn from immuneACCESS, this table holds only the in-frame rearrangements with V and J called that TCRdb kept. Clones are partly lost; checked studies trace under half to an unresolved V gene and leave the rest unexplained. The V and J calls and clone size were taken over from that table, and D and trimming were inferred from the DNA. Recorded for this sample are approximately 110,000 clones; about two thirds of them occurred a single time. The ten biggest clones cover just under 25% of the sample.

Donors were healthy HIV-negative adults with no recently reported acute infections or vaccinations. All donors were Caucasian adults living in Nashville, Tennessee, USA. The CD8 memory samples were a combination of magnetically selected CD45RO+ cells and CCR7-negative CD45RA+ effector memory (TemRA) cells. Blood was obtained by leukapheresis, after which PBMCs were separated by Ficoll-Histopaque density gradient centrifugation and cryopreserved in liquid nitrogen vapor phase. Analytical flow cytometry was used to check the purity and quantity of each magnetically sorted T cell population. Each sorted fraction had its genomic DNA isolated and then quantified by UV absorbance on a Nanodrop 2000c. From a lookup of the germline V gene (reference sequence), CDR1 and CDR2 are MNHNY and SVGAGI. The CDR3 contains 16 residues, cysteine and phenylalanine counted. CDR3 DNA only is kept here, 48 bases in frame from base 1. Cut back by 6 bases and 0 bases, the V and J ends lie 15 bases apart.

The paper as a whole reports these results and caveats: Sampling was limited to blood, and TCR repertoires in tissue likely differ from TCR repertoires in blood. When several donors were compared, the shared fraction of clonotypes was roughly 5% for naive CD4, around 4% for naive CD8, roughly 2.3% for memory CD4, and approximately 0.4% for memory CD8. Compared with non-shared clonotypes, the clonotypes found in all four sorted-subset donors had higher generation probabilities. The small number of donors limited the genetic and exposure-history diversity represented. Naive subsets generally had larger estimated clonotype richness than memory subsets did. Pairwise subsampling led to the expectation that sequencing depth would affect the degree of clonotype sharing among donors. Rarefaction of sorted-subset datasets indicated incomplete sequencing despite the large sequencing depth.

The clonotype originates from a woman in her thirties in good health. The chain couples TRBV6-6 to TRBJ2-1; the D region is possibly TRBD1 or TRBD2, each matching across 6 bases. The source material was memory CD8+ T cells sorted from blood. This sample's cell subset or site label indicates: CD45RO+ cells pooled with CCR7-negative TemRA cells. The CDR3 in this case is CASSPRGGSSYNEQFF. The DNA sequence reads TGTGCCAGCAGCCCGAGAGGGGGGAGCTCCTACAATGAGCAGTTCTTC.